This T cell receptor (beta chain) comes out of a study of spatial heterogeneity in lung cancer. Across the study: The library had UMIs, and each TCR and UMI pair averaged more than ten raw reads.

Whole-study findings and limits: Ubiquitous expanded tumor TCRs surfaced in blood more at resection than they did at follow-up.

As for time point: sample taken at primary tumor resection. Tumor, nontumor lung or frozen PBMC supplied whole RNA, sequenced without sorting. The donor population consisted of approximately 79 patients with untreated, early-stage non-small cell lung cancer. This clonotype appeared many times. Its antigen is not known. CDR3 size: 16 residues. V shed 3 bases and J 0 bases; nucleotides not matched to a gene: 2. The germline CDR1 and CDR2 sequences are LGHDT and YNNKEL (reference sequence). Individual TCR cDNA molecules each bore their own unique molecular identifier. A single record per CDR3 protein comes from TCRdb applying MiXCR to the 5' RACE reads. The sample shows about 48,000 distinct CDR3 sequences, roughly 5% of them seen only once.

The receptor's source is a male donor with early-stage non-small cell lung cancer. The chain joins TRBV3-1 to TRBJ2-1; TRBD2 aligns across 10 bases. Source: PBMCs, taken at surgery. Here the CDR3 reads CASSHPSGSSYNEQFF. The DNA for the CDR3 is TGTGCCAGCAGCCATCCTAGCGGGAGCTCCTACAATGAGCAGTTCTTC.